This T cell receptor beta chain comes out of a study of T-cell reconstitution after alpha-beta-depleted transplantation in children. As it was prepared, the TCRbeta library received unique molecular identifiers. TCRdb used MiXCR to reprocess the PCR reads, holding one entry per CDR3 protein. The table lists approximately 89,000 distinct CDR3 sequences, about a sixth of them singletons. A single count supports this clonotype. The receptor was isolated from a male patient aged 2-15 years who had a stem cell transplant for acute lymphoblastic leukemia, so the T cells may come from the graft donor. Sequenced here: PBMCs, mostly from graft donor cells, sampled 180 days after TCRalphabeta/CD19-depleted stem cell transplant.

CDR3 DNA sequence: TGTGCCAGCAGCGGATACAGGGGAGGTCTCTATGGCTACACCTTC. Translating gives CASSGYRGGLYGYTF. V usage is TRBV9 and J usage is TRBJ1-2; 7 bases map to TRBD1. The V segment lost 3 bases and the J segment 4 bases; nucleotides outside the gene matches: 9. This CDR3 has 15 amino acids. Germline CDR1 SGDLS, CDR2 YYNGEE.